This TCR beta chain stems from a study of blood T cell repertoires in COVID-19. Germline CDR1 and CDR2: SGHTA and FQGNSA. Deletions cut 5 bases from V and 6 bases from J, with 19 bases between. The CDR3 sequence is 16 residues long. Data came from immunoSEQ multiplex PCR; TCRdb stores just in-frame clones and leaves some out. The data show some 170,000 clones, with 85% to 95% seen just once and under 2% held by the top ten. The Seattle patients, enrolled during active infection, were followed longitudinally. The rearrangement links TRBV7-2 to TRBJ2-2; D perhaps matches TRBD2 (5 bases). The sequencing input was peripheral blood. The receptor was derived from a woman in her fifties or sixties with COVID-19, enrolled during active disease. Written as DNA, the CDR3 is TGTGCCAGCAGCAAAAGCTTAGGATGGACTGCCGGGGAGCTGTTTTTT. Its protein is CASSKSLGWTAGELFF.